This is a list of T cell receptor beta chains from one sample in a study of read filtering for tumor transcriptome and immune sequencing. In TCRdb, the reads were re-called with MiXCR into one record per CDR3 protein. The data contain about 62,000 distinct CDR3 sequences, roughly 19% of them seen just once; the ten biggest clones take up approximately 10%. The sample was a population of CD138-negative cells sorted from bone marrow. Receptor source: a donor at least 40 years old with multiple myeloma. Both conserved end residues are part of each CDR3. The order of the fields is clone size, V gene, J gene, D gene, CDR3 DNA, CDR3 protein. The D gene is left open where the match is weak. A clone size is listed for some rows: how often the clone was seen (once, few, many), or a class if it is expanded.

abundance: many
v_gene: TRBV3-1
j_gene: TRBJ2-2
d_gene: -
CDR3nt: TGTGCCAGCAGCCAAGGGGGGCTAAGGGAGCTGTTTTTT
CDR3aa: CASSQGGLRELFF

abundance: many
v_gene: TRBV7-2
j_gene: TRBJ1-5
d_gene: TRBD1
CDR3nt: TGTGCCAGCAGCTTAGACGGGACAGGGAAGCAGCCCCAGCATTTT
CDR3aa: CASSLDGTGKQPQHF

abundance: many
v_gene: TRBV5-6
j_gene: TRBJ2-3
d_gene: -
CDR3nt: TGTGCCAGCAAACAGGGCGCAGATACGCAGTATTTT
CDR3aa: CASKQGADTQYF

abundance: many
v_gene: TRBV20-1
j_gene: TRBJ2-3
d_gene: TRBD1
CDR3nt: TGCAGTGCTGAGGACAGGGGGCAGCCAGATACGCAGTATTTT
CDR3aa: CSAEDRGQPDTQYF

abundance: many
v_gene: TRBV3-1
j_gene: TRBJ2-1
d_gene: TRBD2
CDR3nt: TGTGCCAGCAGCCAACTAGCGGGAGGTGGGTCCTACAATGAGCAGTTCTTC
CDR3aa: CASSQLAGGGSYNEQFF

abundance: many
v_gene: TRBV20-1
j_gene: TRBJ2-7
d_gene: TRBD2
CDR3nt: TGCAGTGCTAGAGATGACGTCGGGGGTAGCGGGAGGGTTTACGAGCAGTACTTC
CDR3aa: CSARDDVGGSGRVYEQYF

abundance: many
v_gene: TRBV2
j_gene: TRBJ2-7
d_gene: -
CDR3nt: TGTGCCAGCAGTGGGAAAGAGTCCTACGAGCAGTACTTC
CDR3aa: CASSGKESYEQYF

abundance: many
v_gene: TRBV29-1
j_gene: TRBJ1-2
d_gene: TRBD1
CDR3nt: TGCAGCGGGGACAGGGAGCCCTATGGCTACACCTTC
CDR3aa: CSGDREPYGYTF

abundance: many
v_gene: TRBV4-1
j_gene: TRBJ2-7
d_gene: -
CDR3nt: TGCGCCAGCAGCCAAGATCGGGGGTTTTACGAGCAGTACTTC
CDR3aa: CASSQDRGFYEQYF

abundance: many
v_gene: TRBV19
j_gene: TRBJ2-1
d_gene: TRBD1
CDR3nt: TGTGCCAGTAGTATAGGGACAGGGAGGAACAATGAGCAGTTCTTC
CDR3aa: CASSIGTGRNNEQFF

abundance: many
v_gene: TRBV20-1
j_gene: TRBJ2-7
d_gene: TRBD1
CDR3nt: TGCAGTGCTAGAGGATCGACAGGGGACCCCTACGAGCAGTACTTC
CDR3aa: CSARGSTGDPYEQYF

abundance: many
v_gene: TRBV7-9
j_gene: TRBJ2-7
d_gene: -
CDR3nt: TGTGCCAGCAGCTTAGCTGTCCCGACAGAGAAGGACTACTACGAGCAGTACTTC
CDR3aa: CASSLAVPTEKDYYEQYF

abundance: many
v_gene: TRBV6-1
j_gene: TRBJ2-7
d_gene: -
CDR3nt: TGTGCCAGCATGACTTACCCTGGGGAGCAGTACTTC
CDR3aa: CASMTYPGEQYF

abundance: many
v_gene: TRBV5-1
j_gene: TRBJ2-5
d_gene: -
CDR3nt: TGCGCCAGCAGCGAGGTGGTTACCCAAGAGACCCAGTACTTC
CDR3aa: CASSEVVTQETQYF

abundance: many
v_gene: TRBV29-1
j_gene: TRBJ1-1
d_gene: -
CDR3nt: TGCAGCGTTGAAGGCCTTAACATGAACACTGAAGCTTTCTTT
CDR3aa: CSVEGLNMNTEAFF

abundance: once
v_gene: TRBV29-1
j_gene: TRBJ2-5
d_gene: -
CDR3nt: TGCAGCGCCGAAACGGGGGCCAGCCGCCAAGAGACCCAGTACTTC
CDR3aa: CSAETGASRQETQYF

abundance: many
v_gene: TRBV15
j_gene: TRBJ1-1
d_gene: -
CDR3nt: TGTGCCACCAGCAGAGAAGGACAGTTGGTCACTGAAGCTTTCTTT
CDR3aa: CATSREGQLVTEAFF

abundance: -
v_gene: TRBV4-1
j_gene: TRBJ1-4
d_gene: -
CDR3nt: TGCGCCAGCAGCCAAGGGTGGCAGGGGAGTTCAACTAATGAAAAACTGTTTTTT
CDR3aa: CASSQGWQGSSTNEKLFF

abundance: many
v_gene: TRBV7-2
j_gene: TRBJ2-3
d_gene: TRBD2
CDR3nt: TGTGCCAGCAGCGCGACTAGCGGGGGCCTAGATACGCAGTATTTT
CDR3aa: CASSATSGGLDTQYF

abundance: many
v_gene: TRBV28
j_gene: TRBJ1-5
d_gene: -
CDR3nt: TGTGCCAGCAGAACGATGAGGGACACAAATAGCAATCAGCCCCAGCATTTT
CDR3aa: CASRTMRDTNSNQPQHF

abundance: many
v_gene: TRBV3-1
j_gene: TRBJ2-3
d_gene: TRBD2
CDR3nt: TGTGCCAGCAGCCTGGAGGAGCGGGGAGGCACAGATACGCAGTATTTT
CDR3aa: CASSLEERGGTDTQYF

abundance: medium-sized
v_gene: TRBV5-1
j_gene: TRBJ1-1
d_gene: -
CDR3nt: TGCGCCAGCAGCTTGGAGGGGATAAACACTGAAGCTTTCTTT
CDR3aa: CASSLEGINTEAFF

abundance: many
v_gene: TRBV28
j_gene: TRBJ2-1
d_gene: -
CDR3nt: TGTGCCAGCAGTCCCCAGAGGGGCAATGAGCAGTTCTTC
CDR3aa: CASSPQRGNEQFF

abundance: many
v_gene: TRBV28
j_gene: TRBJ2-3
d_gene: -
CDR3nt: TGTGCCAGCAGGCATCCAAGGCCAGATACGCAGTATTTT
CDR3aa: CASRHPRPDTQYF

abundance: many
v_gene: TRBV7-8
j_gene: TRBJ2-3
d_gene: -
CDR3nt: TGTGCCAGCAGCCTAGGGGACCCTCCCGTGGATACGCAGTATTTT
CDR3aa: CASSLGDPPVDTQYF

abundance: many
v_gene: TRBV19
j_gene: TRBJ2-7
d_gene: -
CDR3nt: TGTGCCAGTAGTATAGATCATAACAGGGCCTACGAGCAGTACTTC
CDR3aa: CASSIDHNRAYEQYF

abundance: many
v_gene: TRBV7-9
j_gene: TRBJ2-2
d_gene: -
CDR3nt: TGTGCCAGCAGCTTCGACCCGAATCAAGGGACCGGGGAGCTGTTTTTT
CDR3aa: CASSFDPNQGTGELFF

abundance: many
v_gene: TRBV4-1
j_gene: TRBJ2-1
d_gene: -
CDR3nt: TGCGCCAGCAGCCGCATTAGTCCCGCCGATGAGCAGTTCTTC
CDR3aa: CASSRISPADEQFF

abundance: many
v_gene: TRBV20-1
j_gene: TRBJ2-7
d_gene: TRBD1
CDR3nt: TGCAGTGCTAGAGATTACAGGGGAAACGAGCAGTACTTC
CDR3aa: CSARDYRGNEQYF

abundance: many
v_gene: TRBV20-1
j_gene: TRBJ1-2
d_gene: -
CDR3nt: TGCAGTGCTAGAGTCGGTACAGGGAATGGCTACACCTTC
CDR3aa: CSARVGTGNGYTF

abundance: -
v_gene: TRBV28
j_gene: TRBJ2-7
d_gene: -
CDR3nt: TGTGCCAGCAGTTTAAGCGGGCAGGCTCCCAACGAGCAGTACTTC
CDR3aa: CASSLSGQAPNEQYF

abundance: many
v_gene: TRBV2
j_gene: TRBJ2-7
d_gene: TRBD2
CDR3nt: TGTGCCAGCAACAGACTAGCGGGAGTCTACGAGCAGTACTTC
CDR3aa: CASNRLAGVYEQYF

abundance: few
v_gene: TRBV7-7
j_gene: TRBJ2-3
d_gene: -
CDR3nt: TGTGCTAGCAGCTCGGACCGCACAGATACGCAGTATTTT
CDR3aa: CASSSDRTDTQYF

abundance: many
v_gene: TRBV5-4
j_gene: TRBJ1-1
d_gene: TRBD1
CDR3nt: TGTGCCAGCAGACGGGACAGGGACAACACTGAAGCTTTCTTT
CDR3aa: CASRRDRDNTEAFF

abundance: many
v_gene: TRBV5-1
j_gene: TRBJ2-5
d_gene: TRBD2
CDR3nt: TGCGCCAGCAGATCCGGGACTAGCGGGGTGGAGACCCAGTACTTC
CDR3aa: CASRSGTSGVETQYF

abundance: many
v_gene: TRBV7-6
j_gene: TRBJ2-2
d_gene: -
CDR3nt: TGTGCCAGCAGCTTGGGACACGCGAACACCGGGGAGCTGTTTTTT
CDR3aa: CASSLGHANTGELFF

abundance: many
v_gene: TRBV6-1
j_gene: TRBJ2-5
d_gene: TRBD2
CDR3nt: TGTGCCAGCAGTGAAAGTTTGACGGGGGGGCTTAAGACCCAGTACTTC
CDR3aa: CASSESLTGGLKTQYF

abundance: few
v_gene: TRBV9
j_gene: TRBJ2-3
d_gene: -
CDR3nt: TGTGCCAGCAGCGTAGAGGCTAGCCGTAGCACAGATACGCAGTATTTT
CDR3aa: CASSVEASRSTDTQYF

abundance: many
v_gene: TRBV14
j_gene: TRBJ2-1
d_gene: -
CDR3nt: TGTGCCAGCAGCCCAACTGGGGGGGCTTACAATGAGCAGTTCTTC
CDR3aa: CASSPTGGAYNEQFF

abundance: many
v_gene: TRBV4-1
j_gene: TRBJ1-3
d_gene: TRBD1
CDR3nt: TGCGCCAGCAGCCAAGACCCCAATGAGGGGACAGCTGGAAACACCATATATTTT
CDR3aa: CASSQDPNEGTAGNTIYF

abundance: many
v_gene: TRBV2
j_gene: TRBJ2-2
d_gene: -
CDR3nt: TGTGCCAGCAGAAGAAACACTTACACCGGGGAGCTGTTTTTT
CDR3aa: CASRRNTYTGELFF

abundance: many
v_gene: TRBV5-1
j_gene: TRBJ1-1
d_gene: -
CDR3nt: TGCGCCAGCAGCTTGGGAGGGGGGTACACTGAAGCTTTCTTT
CDR3aa: CASSLGGGYTEAFF

abundance: -
v_gene: TRBV20-1
j_gene: TRBJ2-2
d_gene: -
CDR3nt: TGCAGTGCTAGGCAGGGGTGGGCCGGGGAGCTGTTTTTT
CDR3aa: CSARQGWAGELFF

abundance: many
v_gene: TRBV14
j_gene: TRBJ2-7
d_gene: -
CDR3nt: TGTGCCAGCAGCCAATACGGGGTAACCAACGAGCAGTACTTC
CDR3aa: CASSQYGVTNEQYF

abundance: -
v_gene: TRBV12-3/TRBV12-4
j_gene: TRBJ2-4
d_gene: -
CDR3nt: TGTGCCAGCAGGGACCCGGGACTAACGGGACATGGCAAAAACATTCAGTACTTC
CDR3aa: CASRDPGLTGHGKNIQYF

abundance: many
v_gene: TRBV18
j_gene: TRBJ2-1
d_gene: -
CDR3nt: TGTGCCAGCTCACCACCGGGGGACACTTACTCCTACAATGAGCAGTTCTTC
CDR3aa: CASSPPGDTYSYNEQFF

abundance: many
v_gene: TRBV11-2
j_gene: TRBJ2-2
d_gene: TRBD2
CDR3nt: TGTGCCAGCAGCTCCTCCCGGGAGGGCACCGGGGAGCTGTTTTTT
CDR3aa: CASSSSREGTGELFF

abundance: -
v_gene: TRBV20-1
j_gene: TRBJ1-5
d_gene: -
CDR3nt: TGCAGTGCTTACGGACAGAAAGGGCAGCCCCAGCATTTT
CDR3aa: CSAYGQKGQPQHF

abundance: many
v_gene: TRBV7-2
j_gene: TRBJ2-3
d_gene: -
CDR3nt: TGTGCCAGCAGACCTCTAGGAGTAGATACGCAGTATTTT
CDR3aa: CASRPLGVDTQYF

abundance: many
v_gene: TRBV5-1
j_gene: TRBJ2-7
d_gene: TRBD1
CDR3nt: TGCGCCAGCAGCTTGGCCGGGACAGGGTCTCACGAGCAGTATTTC
CDR3aa: CASSLAGTGSHEQYF

abundance: many
v_gene: TRBV5-4
j_gene: TRBJ2-1
d_gene: -
CDR3nt: TGTGCCAGCCGAAAAGATGACAACCCCTCCTACAATGAGCAGTTCTTC
CDR3aa: CASRKDDNPSYNEQFF

abundance: many
v_gene: TRBV6-5
j_gene: TRBJ1-4
d_gene: -
CDR3nt: TGTGCCAGCAGTTACGGGCAGCACAATGAAAAACTGTTTTTT
CDR3aa: CASSYGQHNEKLFF

abundance: many
v_gene: TRBV20-1
j_gene: TRBJ2-5
d_gene: TRBD2
CDR3nt: TGCAGTGCCAAAGGGACTAGCGGGGGAAGGCGACAAGAGACCCAGTACTTC
CDR3aa: CSAKGTSGGRRQETQYF

abundance: few
v_gene: TRBV5-6
j_gene: TRBJ2-7
d_gene: TRBD1
CDR3nt: TGTGCCAGCAGCCCTCCCGGGACAGGGTCCTCCGAGCAGTACTTC
CDR3aa: CASSPPGTGSSEQYF

abundance: many
v_gene: TRBV10-3
j_gene: TRBJ1-5
d_gene: -
CDR3nt: TGTGCCATCAGTGAGGGAGAATCCAATCAGCCCCAGCATTTT
CDR3aa: CAISEGESNQPQHF

abundance: few
v_gene: TRBV3-1
j_gene: TRBJ2-7
d_gene: -
CDR3nt: TGTGCCAGCAGCCAATTTCTTTCCTCGGCAGGGGCCTACGAGCAGTACTTC
CDR3aa: CASSQFLSSAGAYEQYF

abundance: -
v_gene: TRBV20-1
j_gene: TRBJ2-3
d_gene: -
CDR3nt: TGCAGTGCTAGGAGAGAGGGGGAGCTAGCGGGCACAGATACGCAGTATTTT
CDR3aa: CSARREGELAGTDTQYF